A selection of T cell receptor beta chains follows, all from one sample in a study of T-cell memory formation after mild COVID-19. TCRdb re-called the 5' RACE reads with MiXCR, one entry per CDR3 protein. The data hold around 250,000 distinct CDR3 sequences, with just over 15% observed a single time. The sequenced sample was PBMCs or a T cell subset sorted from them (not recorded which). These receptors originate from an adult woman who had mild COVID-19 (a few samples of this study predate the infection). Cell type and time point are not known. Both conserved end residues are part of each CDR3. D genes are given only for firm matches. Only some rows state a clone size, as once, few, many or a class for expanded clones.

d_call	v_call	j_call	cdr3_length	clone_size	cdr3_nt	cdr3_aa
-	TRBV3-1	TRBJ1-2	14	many	TGTGCCAGCAGCCAAGGCGGGTTTGGAGGGGGCTACACCTTC	CASSQGGFGGGYTF
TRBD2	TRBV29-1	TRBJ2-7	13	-	TGCAGCGTTGTTCCTAGCGGGAATGGCGAGCAGTACTTC	CSVVPSGNGEQYF
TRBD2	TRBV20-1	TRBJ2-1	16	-	TGCAGTGCTAGAGATGTGGGAGCGGGGGCGAACAATGAGCAGTTCTTC	CSARDVGAGANNEQFF
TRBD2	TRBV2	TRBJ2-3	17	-	TGTGCCAGCAGGAAGGCTAGCGGGGGCTCAAACACAGATACGCAGTATTTT	CASRKASGGSNTDTQYF
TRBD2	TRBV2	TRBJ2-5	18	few	TGTGCCAGCAGTGAAGCTGGGCTAGCGGGAGCGCTCCAAGAGACCCAGTACTTC	CASSEAGLAGALQETQYF
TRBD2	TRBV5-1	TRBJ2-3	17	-	TGCGCCAGCAGCTTGGGTTCGGTAGCGGGTATAAGAGATACGCAGTATTTT	CASSLGSVAGIRDTQYF
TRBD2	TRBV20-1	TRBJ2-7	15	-	TGCAGTGCTAGAGATGGGCCAGCGGGAGGCTACGAGCAGTACTTC	CSARDGPAGGYEQYF
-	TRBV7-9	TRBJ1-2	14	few	TGTGCCAGCAGCCTACAGCTAACTAACTATGGCTACACCTTC	CASSLQLTNYGYTF
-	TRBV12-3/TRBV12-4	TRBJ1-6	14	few	TGTGCCAGCAGTTTCAGGGTAGCCGATTCACCCCTCCACTTT	CASSFRVADSPLHF
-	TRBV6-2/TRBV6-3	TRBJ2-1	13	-	TGTGCCAGCAGGGGCGAGACCCCCTCGGCGAAGTTCTTC	CASRGETPSAKFF
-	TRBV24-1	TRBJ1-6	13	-	TGTGCCACCAGTGTCGACGGTAATTCACCCCTCCACTTT	CATSVDGNSPLHF
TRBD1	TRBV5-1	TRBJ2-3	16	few	TGCGCCAGCAGCTTGCCCTGGACAGGGGAAAGAGATACGCAGTATTTT	CASSLPWTGERDTQYF
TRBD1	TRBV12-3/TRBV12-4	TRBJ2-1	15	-	TGTGCCAGCAGCCCCCCGGGACAGGGTGGCAATGAGCAGTTCTTC	CASSPPGQGGNEQFF
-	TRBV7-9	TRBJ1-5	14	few	TGTGCCAGCAGCTTAGGGGGGACGGGGAAGCCCCAGCATTTT	CASSLGGTGKPQHF
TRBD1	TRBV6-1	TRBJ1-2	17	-	TGTGCCAGCAGTAATATCCGGACAGGGACCGGCGACTATGGCTACACCTTC	CASSNIRTGTGDYGYTF
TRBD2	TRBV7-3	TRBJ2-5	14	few	TGTGCCAGCAGCTTCAGCGGGGCCCGAGAGACCCAGTACTTC	CASSFSGARETQYF
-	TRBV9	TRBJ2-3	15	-	TGTGCCAGCAGCGTCGCGGGATTTATCGCAGATACGCAGTATTTT	CASSVAGFIADTQYF
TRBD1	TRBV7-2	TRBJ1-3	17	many	TGTGCCAGCAGCTTAGCCCGGGACAGGACCTCTGGAAACACCATATATTTT	CASSLARDRTSGNTIYF
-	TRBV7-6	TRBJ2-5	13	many	TGTGCCAGCAGCTTTGCTAGACAAGAGACCCAGTACTTC	CASSFARQETQYF
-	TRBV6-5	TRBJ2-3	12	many	TGTGCCAGCAGTTACCCAATGGATACGCAGTATTTT	CASSYPMDTQYF
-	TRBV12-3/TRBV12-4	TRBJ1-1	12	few	TGTGCCAGCAGTTTGAACGGCCCTGAAGCTTTCTTT	CASSLNGPEAFF
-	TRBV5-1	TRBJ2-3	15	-	TGCGCCAGCAGCTTGGGGCAGGGTTGGACAGATACGCAGTATTTT	CASSLGQGWTDTQYF
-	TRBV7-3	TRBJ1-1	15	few	TGTGCCAGCAGCTTGTCCGGGACGGCGAACACTGAAGCTTTCTTT	CASSLSGTANTEAFF
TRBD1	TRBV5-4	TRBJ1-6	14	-	TGTGCCAGCAGCGCAGGGGGGGGGCATTCACCCCTCCACTTT	CASSAGGGHSPLHF
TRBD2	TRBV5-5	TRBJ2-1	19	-	TGTGCCAGCAGCTTGGTGGCCTTTGTAGCGGGGAGGGCATACAATGAGCAGTTCTTC	CASSLVAFVAGRAYNEQFF
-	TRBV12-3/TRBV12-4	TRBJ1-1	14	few	TGTGCCAGCAGTTTAAGGGAAGGGAGAACTGAAGCTTTCTTT	CASSLREGRTEAFF
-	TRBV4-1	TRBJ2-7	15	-	TGCGCCAGCAGCCAAGATAGGCAGGGTCCCTACGAGCAGTACTTC	CASSQDRQGPYEQYF
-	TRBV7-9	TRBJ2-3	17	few	TGTGCCAGCAGCTTAGGGACGACACGCGAAAGCACAGATACGCAGTATTTT	CASSLGTTRESTDTQYF
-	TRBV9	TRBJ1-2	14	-	TGTGCCAGCAGCCAACACGAGGGGCTGAATGGCTACACCTTC	CASSQHEGLNGYTF
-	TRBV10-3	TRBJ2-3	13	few	TGTGCCATCACTAGGCGGGACACAGATACGCAGTATTTT	CAITRRDTDTQYF
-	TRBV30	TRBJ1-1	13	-	TGTGCCTGGAGTTCCTTGAAGTACACTGAAGCTTTCTTT	CAWSSLKYTEAFF
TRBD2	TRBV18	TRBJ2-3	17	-	TGTGCCAGCTCACCACGTCTACTAGCGGGGGGTATAGATACGCAGTATTTT	CASSPRLLAGGIDTQYF
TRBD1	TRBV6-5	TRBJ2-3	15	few	TGTGCCAGCAGTGGGGGACAGGGCCTTTCAGATACGCAGTATTTT	CASSGGQGLSDTQYF
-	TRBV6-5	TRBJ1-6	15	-	TGTGCCAGCAGCAGGGGTGCAGGCTATAATTCACCCCTCCACTTT	CASSRGAGYNSPLHF